These T cell receptor beta chains were read from a single sample in a study of blood T cell repertoires in COVID-19. Sequenced by immunoSEQ multiplex PCR; TCRdb stores in-frame clones only, minus some. The sample holds some 200,000 clones, approximately 82% seen once. The sequenced material came from peripheral blood. The receptors come from a woman in her 40s who had recovered from COVID-19. Each CDR3 is given with its conserved first and last residue. Fields, in order: D gene, clone size, J gene, V gene, CDR3 DNA, CDR3 protein. A D gene is named only where the DNA matches it firmly. Size is stated for part of the rows, as once, few or many counts, or as a class when the clone is expanded.

D gene: NA; clone size: few; J gene: TRBJ1-5; V gene: TRBV28; CDR3 DNA: TGTGCCAGCAGTTCCCGGACGGGGAATCAGCCCCAGCATTTT; CDR3 protein: CASSSRTGNQPQHF
D gene: TRBD1; clone size: NA; J gene: TRBJ2-7; V gene: TRBV7-3; CDR3 DNA: TGTGCCAGCAGCCCTCAGGGGGCTTCTTACGAGCAGTACTTC; CDR3 protein: CASSPQGASYEQYF
D gene: TRBD1; clone size: once; J gene: TRBJ1-2; V gene: TRBV3-1/TRBV3-2; CDR3 DNA: TGTGCCAGCAGCCGACAGGGGGTCTATGGCTACACCTTC; CDR3 protein: CASSRQGVYGYTF
D gene: NA; clone size: NA; J gene: TRBJ1-4; V gene: TRBV19; CDR3 DNA: TGTGCCAGTACGGAGCGATTTAATGAAAAACTGTTTTTT; CDR3 protein: CASTERFNEKLFF
D gene: NA; clone size: few; J gene: TRBJ1-2; V gene: TRBV27; CDR3 DNA: TGTGCCAGCAGTCTCGGACACTTCGGATATGGCTACACCTTC; CDR3 protein: CASSLGHFGYGYTF
D gene: TRBD1; clone size: NA; J gene: TRBJ1-1; V gene: TRBV12-3/TRBV12-4; CDR3 DNA: TGTGCCAGCAGTCTTCGCGCAGGGGGTGAAGCTTTCTTT; CDR3 protein: CASSLRAGGEAFF
D gene: TRBD1; clone size: once; J gene: TRBJ2-1; V gene: TRBV19; CDR3 DNA: TGTGCCAGTTCTAAGGAGACAGGGAAGTACAATGAGCAGTTCTTC; CDR3 protein: CASSKETGKYNEQFF
D gene: TRBD1; clone size: NA; J gene: TRBJ1-1; V gene: TRBV18; CDR3 DNA: TGTGCCAGCTCACCTGGGACAGGGGGCAGTTTTGAAGCTTTCTTT; CDR3 protein: CASSPGTGGSFEAFF
D gene: TRBD1; clone size: NA; J gene: TRBJ2-2; V gene: TRBV27; CDR3 DNA: TGTGCCAGCAGTTCATGGATTACAGGGGACACCGGGGAGCTGTTTTTT; CDR3 protein: CASSSWITGDTGELFF
D gene: TRBD1; clone size: NA; J gene: TRBJ2-5; V gene: TRBV7-2; CDR3 DNA: TGTGCCAGCAGCCTGGGACAGCTACAAGAGACCCAGTACTTC; CDR3 protein: CASSLGQLQETQYF
D gene: NA; clone size: NA; J gene: TRBJ1-1; V gene: TRBV21-1; CDR3 DNA: TGTGCCAGCAGCAAATTGGGACACTCTGACGTGCCCCGGCTGACCGAAGCTTTCTTT; CDR3 protein: CASSKLGHSDVPRLTEAFF
D gene: TRBD2; clone size: once; J gene: TRBJ2-3; V gene: TRBV29-1; CDR3 DNA: TGCAGCGCCCTAAAAGCGGGGTTATCGGATACGCAGTATTTT; CDR3 protein: CSALKAGLSDTQYF
D gene: TRBD1; clone size: NA; J gene: TRBJ1-1; V gene: TRBV24-1; CDR3 DNA: TGTGCCACCAGTGATCCCCGACAGGGGAACACTGAAGCTTTCTTT; CDR3 protein: CATSDPRQGNTEAFF
D gene: TRBD1; clone size: NA; J gene: TRBJ1-6; V gene: TRBV19; CDR3 DNA: TGTGCCAGTAGTACTGCCCCCGGACAGGGATCATCACCCCTCCACTTT; CDR3 protein: CASSTAPGQGSSPLHF
D gene: TRBD2; clone size: NA; J gene: TRBJ2-5; V gene: TRBV3-1/TRBV3-2; CDR3 DNA: TGTGCCAGCAGCCATTCGCCTATGGGGGGGGGCCAAGAGACCCAGTACTTC; CDR3 protein: CASSHSPMGGGQETQYF
D gene: NA; clone size: NA; J gene: TRBJ1-5; V gene: TRBV5-5; CDR3 DNA: TGTGCCAGCAGCTTGGGAGGATTCTATAGCAATCAGCCCCAGCATTTT; CDR3 protein: CASSLGGFYSNQPQHF
D gene: TRBD2; clone size: NA; J gene: TRBJ2-3; V gene: TRBV5-1; CDR3 DNA: TGCGCCAGCAGCTCAGGACTAGCGAGCACAGATACGCAGTATTTT; CDR3 protein: CASSSGLASTDTQYF
D gene: NA; clone size: NA; J gene: TRBJ2-7; V gene: TRBV3-1/TRBV3-2; CDR3 DNA: TGTGCCAGCAGCCCCCGCGTGACAGGCGGGGGCGAGCAGTACTTC; CDR3 protein: CASSPRVTGGGEQYF
D gene: NA; clone size: NA; J gene: TRBJ1-2; V gene: TRBV2; CDR3 DNA: TGTGCCAGCAGTGAATATCGGGGAGGCCTGAACTATGGCTACACCTTC; CDR3 protein: CASSEYRGGLNYGYTF
D gene: NA; clone size: NA; J gene: TRBJ2-5; V gene: TRBV20-1; CDR3 DNA: TGCAGTGCTAGTTTCACAGGGTCCGAGACCCAGTACTTC; CDR3 protein: CSASFTGSETQYF
D gene: TRBD2; clone size: NA; J gene: TRBJ2-7; V gene: TRBV6-2/TRBV6-3; CDR3 DNA: TGTGCCAGCAGTACCTCGGGGGGAAAGGTTCAGTACTTC; CDR3 protein: CASSTSGGKVQYF
D gene: TRBD1; clone size: NA; J gene: TRBJ1-1; V gene: TRBV6-2/TRBV6-3; CDR3 DNA: TGTGCCAGCAGCCCCGGACAGGGGGCTGGGGAAGCTTTCTTT; CDR3 protein: CASSPGQGAGEAFF
D gene: NA; clone size: NA; J gene: TRBJ1-1; V gene: TRBV19; CDR3 DNA: TGTGCCACCTCATCGGGGGACACTGAAGCTTTCTTT; CDR3 protein: CATSSGDTEAFF
D gene: NA; clone size: NA; J gene: TRBJ1-4; V gene: TRBV12-3/TRBV12-4; CDR3 DNA: TGTGCCAGCAGTCGCTCGGTGTGGGAAAAACTGTTTTTT; CDR3 protein: CASSRSVWEKLFF
D gene: NA; clone size: NA; J gene: TRBJ2-5; V gene: TRBV7-9; CDR3 DNA: TGTGCCAGCAGCCGTTACCTAGACTACTACCAAGAGACCCAGTACTTC; CDR3 protein: CASSRYLDYYQETQYF
D gene: TRBD1; clone size: few; J gene: TRBJ1-2; V gene: TRBV9; CDR3 DNA: TGTGCCAGCAGCGTAGCCTCCGGGACAGGGGAGGGCTACACCTTC; CDR3 protein: CASSVASGTGEGYTF
D gene: NA; clone size: many; J gene: TRBJ1-2; V gene: TRBV9; CDR3 DNA: TGTGCCAGCAGCGTAGAGCCCCATTCGGGTTATGGCTACACCTTC; CDR3 protein: CASSVEPHSGYGYTF
D gene: TRBD1; clone size: NA; J gene: TRBJ2-7; V gene: TRBV29-1; CDR3 DNA: TGCAGCGTCGCCCCACAGGGGGTTGACGACGAGCAGTACTTC; CDR3 protein: CSVAPQGVDDEQYF
D gene: TRBD2; clone size: NA; J gene: TRBJ2-7; V gene: TRBV2; CDR3 DNA: TGTGCCAGCAGCCGCGGACTAGCGGGGGGGGATGACGAGCAGTACTTC; CDR3 protein: CASSRGLAGGDDEQYF
D gene: NA; clone size: NA; J gene: TRBJ1-1; V gene: TRBV3-1/TRBV3-2; CDR3 DNA: TGTGCCAGCAGTTCGGCGGGGATGAACACTGAAGCTTTCTTT; CDR3 protein: CASSSAGMNTEAFF
D gene: TRBD2; clone size: NA; J gene: TRBJ2-7; V gene: TRBV27; CDR3 DNA: TGTGCCAGCAGGCCGGGACTAGCGGGGCTCGAGCAGTACTTC; CDR3 protein: CASRPGLAGLEQYF
D gene: NA; clone size: NA; J gene: TRBJ2-3; V gene: TRBV19; CDR3 DNA: TGTGCCAGTAGTATGGGGGCGGATACGCAGTATTTT; CDR3 protein: CASSMGADTQYF
D gene: NA; clone size: NA; J gene: TRBJ2-5; V gene: TRBV9; CDR3 DNA: TGTGCCAGCAGCGTAGGCAGGACAGTCCAAGAGACCCAGTACTTC; CDR3 protein: CASSVGRTVQETQYF
D gene: NA; clone size: NA; J gene: TRBJ2-1; V gene: TRBV11-3; CDR3 DNA: TGTGCCAGCAGCCTTGCGGTCGGCTCCTACAATGAGCAGTTCTTC; CDR3 protein: CASSLAVGSYNEQFF
D gene: NA; clone size: NA; J gene: TRBJ1-1; V gene: TRBV19; CDR3 DNA: TGTGCCAGTAGTATAGATCACAGGGTCGGTGAAGCTTTCTTT; CDR3 protein: CASSIDHRVGEAFF
D gene: NA; clone size: once; J gene: TRBJ2-1; V gene: TRBV11-2; CDR3 DNA: TGTGCCAGCAGCTTAGATCCTCTTGAGCAGTTCTTC; CDR3 protein: CASSLDPLEQFF
D gene: NA; clone size: NA; J gene: TRBJ2-2; V gene: TRBV9; CDR3 DNA: TGTGCCAGCAGCGTAGGGCTAGCCTCCGGGGAGCTGTTTTTT; CDR3 protein: CASSVGLASGELFF
D gene: TRBD1; clone size: NA; J gene: TRBJ1-1; V gene: TRBV19; CDR3 DNA: TGTGCCAGTAGTACCGAACAGGGGAGGACTGAAGCTTTCTTT; CDR3 protein: CASSTEQGRTEAFF
D gene: TRBD2; clone size: NA; J gene: TRBJ2-7; V gene: TRBV27; CDR3 DNA: TGTGCCAGCAGTTTACTAGCGGATTACGAGCAGTACTTC; CDR3 protein: CASSLLADYEQYF
D gene: NA; clone size: NA; J gene: TRBJ1-6; V gene: TRBV3-1/TRBV3-2; CDR3 DNA: TGTGCCAGCAGCCAAGAAACGGGATTGGGGTATTCACCCCTCCACTTT; CDR3 protein: CASSQETGLGYSPLHF
D gene: TRBD1; clone size: few; J gene: TRBJ1-5; V gene: TRBV9; CDR3 DNA: TGTGCCAGCAGCGTAGAGGGGGCGGACCAGCCCCAGCATTTT; CDR3 protein: CASSVEGADQPQHF
D gene: TRBD1; clone size: NA; J gene: TRBJ2-7; V gene: TRBV5-6; CDR3 DNA: TGTGCCAGCAGCCCACAGGGGAGCGACGAGCAGTACTTC; CDR3 protein: CASSPQGSDEQYF
D gene: TRBD2; clone size: NA; J gene: TRBJ2-7; V gene: TRBV6-2/TRBV6-3; CDR3 DNA: TGTGCCAGCAGTTACTCGGGGACTAGCTCCTACGAGCAGTACTTC; CDR3 protein: CASSYSGTSSYEQYF
D gene: NA; clone size: NA; J gene: TRBJ2-3; V gene: TRBV10-3; CDR3 DNA: TGTGCCATCAGTGAGGGTCCGATAGCTACAGATACGCAGTATTTT; CDR3 protein: CAISEGPIATDTQYF
D gene: TRBD1; clone size: few; J gene: TRBJ2-2; V gene: TRBV6-4; CDR3 DNA: TGTGCCAGCAGTGAGGGACAGGGGGCCTCCGGGGAGCTGTTTTTT; CDR3 protein: CASSEGQGASGELFF
D gene: NA; clone size: NA; J gene: TRBJ2-7; V gene: TRBV29-1; CDR3 DNA: TGCAGCGTTGCTGGGCACTACGAGCAGTACTTC; CDR3 protein: CSVAGHYEQYF
D gene: TRBD1; clone size: NA; J gene: TRBJ2-5; V gene: TRBV9; CDR3 DNA: TGTGCCAGCAGCGTATGGGCAGGGGGACAAGAGACCCAGTACTTC; CDR3 protein: CASSVWAGGQETQYF
D gene: TRBD1; clone size: NA; J gene: TRBJ2-2; V gene: TRBV10-3; CDR3 DNA: TGTGCCATCAGTGGACAGGGACCGAACACCGGGGAGCTGTTTTTT; CDR3 protein: CAISGQGPNTGELFF
D gene: NA; clone size: NA; J gene: TRBJ2-6; V gene: TRBV9; CDR3 DNA: TGTGCCAGCAGCGATACCAGGGGTTCGAACTCTGGGGCCAACGTCCTGACTTTC; CDR3 protein: CASSDTRGSNSGANVLTF
D gene: NA; clone size: NA; J gene: TRBJ2-3; V gene: TRBV6-4; CDR3 DNA: TGTGCCAGCAGTGAAGCGGGCACCACAGATACGCAGTATTTT; CDR3 protein: CASSEAGTTDTQYF
D gene: NA; clone size: once; J gene: TRBJ2-2; V gene: TRBV6-2/TRBV6-3; CDR3 DNA: TGTGCCAGCAGCACTACCAGGGGCGAAGAGACCGGGGAGCTGTTTTTT; CDR3 protein: CASSTTRGEETGELFF
D gene: NA; clone size: NA; J gene: TRBJ2-3; V gene: TRBV5-1; CDR3 DNA: TGCGCCAGCAGCTTGGAACAGGGAGCTGGACCAGATACGCAGTATTTT; CDR3 protein: CASSLEQGAGPDTQYF
D gene: NA; clone size: NA; J gene: TRBJ2-3; V gene: TRBV27; CDR3 DNA: TGTGCCAGCAGCAGACAGAACACAGATACGCAGTATTTT; CDR3 protein: CASSRQNTDTQYF
D gene: TRBD2; clone size: few; J gene: TRBJ2-3; V gene: TRBV5-4; CDR3 DNA: TGTGCCAGCAGCTTGCTAGTAGCGGGGGTTACAGATACGCAGTATTTT; CDR3 protein: CASSLLVAGVTDTQYF
D gene: NA; clone size: NA; J gene: TRBJ1-1; V gene: TRBV18; CDR3 DNA: TGTGCCAGCTCACCACGCGAGCTGTTGAACACTGAAGCTTTCTTT; CDR3 protein: CASSPRELLNTEAFF
D gene: TRBD1; clone size: NA; J gene: TRBJ1-2; V gene: TRBV5-3; CDR3 DNA: TGTGCCTCACCTGACGGGACAGGGGGAATCACTAATGGCTACACCTTC; CDR3 protein: CASPDGTGGITNGYTF
D gene: NA; clone size: NA; J gene: TRBJ2-1; V gene: TRBV28; CDR3 DNA: TGTGCCAGCAGCAACTTTGCCGGGGGATACAATGAGCAGTTCTTC; CDR3 protein: CASSNFAGGYNEQFF
D gene: TRBD1; clone size: NA; J gene: TRBJ2-1; V gene: TRBV10-2; CDR3 DNA: TGCGCCAGCAGTAGGGACAGCAACAATGAGCAGTTCTTC; CDR3 protein: CASSRDSNNEQFF
D gene: TRBD1; clone size: NA; J gene: TRBJ2-3; V gene: TRBV27; CDR3 DNA: TGTGCCAGCAGCCAGGACAGGGGAACAGATACGCAGTATTTT; CDR3 protein: CASSQDRGTDTQYF
D gene: NA; clone size: NA; J gene: TRBJ1-3; V gene: TRBV6-6; CDR3 DNA: TGTGCCAGCAGCCCACCCCCTGGCACCTCTGGAAACACCATATATTTT; CDR3 protein: CASSPPPGTSGNTIYF